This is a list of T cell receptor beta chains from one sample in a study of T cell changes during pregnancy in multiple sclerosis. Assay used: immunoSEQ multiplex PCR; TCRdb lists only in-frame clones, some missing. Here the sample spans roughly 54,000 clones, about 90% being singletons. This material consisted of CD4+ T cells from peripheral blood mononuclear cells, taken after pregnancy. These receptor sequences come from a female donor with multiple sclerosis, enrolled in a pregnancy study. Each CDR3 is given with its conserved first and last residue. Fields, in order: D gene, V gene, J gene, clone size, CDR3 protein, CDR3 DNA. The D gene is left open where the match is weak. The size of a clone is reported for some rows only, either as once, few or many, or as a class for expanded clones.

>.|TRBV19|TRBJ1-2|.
CASNPASVSYGYTF
TGTGCCAGTAACCCCGCGTCGGTGAGCTATGGCTACACCTTC
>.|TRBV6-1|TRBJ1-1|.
CASSEAGGVLNTEAFF
TGTGCCAGCAGTGAAGCGGGGGGGGTGTTGAACACTGAAGCTTTCTTT
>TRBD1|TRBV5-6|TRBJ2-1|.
CASTPTGGVSYNEQFF
TGTGCCAGCACCCCTACAGGGGGAGTTTCCTACAATGAGCAGTTCTTC
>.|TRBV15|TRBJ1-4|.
CATRRDGGEKLFF
TGTGCCACCAGGCGGGACGGGGGGGAAAAACTGTTTTTT
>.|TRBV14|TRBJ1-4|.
CASSSDRTREKLFF
TGTGCCAGCAGCTCTGACAGGACGAGAGAAAAACTGTTTTTT
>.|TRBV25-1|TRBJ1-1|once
CASSEAGMNTEAFF
TGTGCCAGCAGTGAGGCAGGGATGAACACTGAAGCTTTCTTT
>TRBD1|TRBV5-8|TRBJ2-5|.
CASDRGQQETQYF
TGTGCCAGCGACCGGGGACAGCAAGAGACCCAGTACTTC
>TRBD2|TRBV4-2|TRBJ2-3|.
CASAGSGGVTDTQYF
TGTGCCAGCGCAGGGAGCGGGGGGGTAACAGATACGCAGTATTTT
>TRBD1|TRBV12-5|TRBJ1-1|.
CASGSPGQRDTEAFF
TGTGCTAGTGGCTCTCCGGGACAGAGAGACACTGAAGCTTTCTTT
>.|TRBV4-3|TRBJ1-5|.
CASSQDRQQGRGTQHF
TGCGCCAGCAGCCAAGACCGACAGCAAGGTCGGGGGACCCAGCATTTT